The 26 T cell receptor beta chains given below trace back to one sample, sequenced in a study of CD8 T cells in ankylosing spondylitis. Via MiXCR, TCRdb re-called the 5' RACE reads, giving one row per CDR3 protein. Of around 31,000 distinct CDR3 sequences listed, about 30% are singletons. The material sequenced was synovial fluid, either unsorted or a sorted T cell fraction (not recorded which). The receptors derive from a male donor with ankylosing spondylitis.

The V and J genes are TRBV6-5 and TRBJ2-2; D possibly uses TRBD1 or TRBD2 (5 bases each). Per germline, CDR1 MNHEY and CDR2 SVGAGI. Trimming pared 2 bases from V and 5 bases from J, leaving 12 bases between. The CDR3 has 15 residues. DNA for the CDR3: TGTGCCAGCAGTTACAATCAGGGAGATACCGGGGAGCTGTTTTTT. Its protein product is CASSYNQGDTGELFF.

The sample holds many counts of this clonotype. V gene TRBV4-2 combines with J gene TRBJ2-7; D not resolved. The CDR3 is made up of 12 amino acids. The ends were cut back, 3 bases at V and 7 bases at J, with 10 bases in the middle. Per germline, CDR1 LGHNA and CDR2 YNFKEQ. In DNA, the CDR3 is TGTGCCAGCAGCCACCAGACCGGGGAGCAGTACTTC. Amino acid sequence: CASSHQTGEQYF.

Within the sample, this clonotype is medium-sized. The chain is built from TRBV5-6 and TRBJ2-3, with 10 nucleotides matching TRBD1. The CDR3 runs 14 residues. The V gene's germline CDR1 is SGHDT and CDR2 YYEEEE. J gave up 4 bases and V 3 bases, and 2 bases lay outside the gene matches. The CDR3 spells CASSWDRGADTQYF. The CDR3 DNA is TGTGCCAGCAGCTGGGACAGGGGAGCAGATACGCAGTATTTT.

This clonotype was seen only once. The chain employs TRBV29-1 and TRBJ1-1; no firm D call. CDR3 length: 13 residues. The germline CDR1 and CDR2 sequences are SQVTM and ANQGSEA. V was cut by 5 bases and J by 7 bases, with 17 bases left in between. CDR3 sequence (DNA): TGCAGCGTTATGTTGACGCGGAGGAGTGAAGCTTTCTTT. It codes for CSVMLTRRSEAFF.

This clonotype was detected ten times or more. The chain couples TRBV30 to TRBJ1-3; D is undetermined. The germline V gene has CDR1 GTSNPN and CDR2 SVGIG (reference sequence). V lost 0 bases and J 3 bases, leaving 21 bases between the germline ends. This CDR3 has 18 amino acids. CDR3 in amino acids: CAWSVPGPGEENGNTIYF. DNA for the CDR3: TGTGCCTGGAGTGTCCCTGGGCCCGGCGAAGAGAATGGAAACACCATATATTTT. Together with reference TRBV30 and TRBJ1-3, the CDR3 gives the full variable domain: SQTIHQWPATLVQPVGSPLSLECTVEGTSNPNLYWYRQAAGRGLQLLFYSVGIGQISSEVPQNLSASRPQDRQFILSSKKLLLSDSGFYLCAWSVPGPGEENGNTIYFGEGSWLTVV.

This clonotype was observed many times. This rearrangement joins TRBV25-1 to TRBJ1-1; D call uncertain. The V gene's germline CDR1 is MGHDK and CDR2 SYGVNS. The CDR3 totals 17 residues. Trimming removed 5 bases from V and 1 base from J, with 20 bases in between. This CDR3 reads CASSPDIPSWGNTEAFF. The DNA for the CDR3 is TGTGCCAGCAGTCCCGACATTCCCAGTTGGGGGAACACTGAAGCTTTCTTT.

Only a few counts were recorded for this clonotype. The chain uses TRBV7-9 and TRBJ1-2, with D uncertain. The CDR3 sequence is 15 residues long. The germline V gene has CDR1 SEHNR and CDR2 FQNEAQ (reference sequence). V gave up 1 base and J gave up 0 bases, with 9 bases separating them. As DNA, the CDR3 is TGTGCCAGCAGCTTAGACAGCGGGCCTAACTATGGCTACACCTTC. Protein product: CASSLDSGPNYGYTF.

V is TRBV5-1 and J is TRBJ2-1, with 8 positions matching TRBD2. CDR1 is SGHRS, CDR2 YFSETQ, per germline. The CDR3 consists of 16 residues. Trimming took 4 bases from V and 2 from J; bases not matched to a gene: 8. The CDR3 DNA sequence: TGCGCCAGCAGCCCCACCCTAGCGGGTGCCTACAATGAGCAGTTCTTC. It is translated as CASSPTLAGAYNEQFF.

The rearrangement links TRBV29-1 to TRBJ1-2; D not certain. V shed 7 bases and J shed 3 bases, with 9 bases lying between them. The CDR3 loop spans 11 amino acids. Germline CDR1 SQVTM, CDR2 ANQGSEA. CDR3 sequence (DNA): TGCAGCGCGGCGGTCCACTATGGCTACACCTTC. It codes for CSAAVHYGYTF.

V usage is TRBV7-9 and J usage is TRBJ2-2; a possible D gene is TRBD2 (6 bases). Germline-derived CDR1 and CDR2 are SEHNR and FQNEAQ (reference sequence). The CDR3 contains 15 residues. V was cut by 5 bases and J by 0 bases, with 10 bases left in between. The CDR3 spells CASSALATNTGELFF. CDR3 nucleotides: TGTGCCAGCAGCGCGCTAGCGACGAACACCGGGGAGCTGTTTTTT.

This clonotype was seen only a few times. DNA for the CDR3: TGTGCCAGCAGTTACCGGGCAGAACATAATTCACCCCTCCACTTT. It yields the protein CASSYRAEHNSPLHF. The rearrangement uses TRBV6-2 or TRBV6-3 and TRBJ1-6; D ambiguous. The CDR3 spans 15 residues. V was pared by 2 bases and J by 5 bases, with 10 bases between. Germline V CDR1 and CDR2: MNHEY, SVGEGT.

This clonotype was observed a few times. The conserved final phenylalanine or tryptophan is absent from the CDR3, which likely points to a read error. Because the CDR3's place on the DNA is in doubt, the DNA is left out and the CDR3 is given as listed by TCRdb. The chain has TRBV10-3 and TRBJ2-7; the table's D gene call, TRBD2, was not cross checked with the DNA. Inclusive of both ends, the CDR3 amounts to 14 amino acids. Germline CDR1 is ENHRY and CDR2 is SYGVKD. CDR3: CAIILVYGGGPEGS.

This clonotype was detected a few times. J is TRBJ2-1 and V is TRBV2; 12 bases align to TRBD2. J lost 4 bases, V lost 6 bases, and 7 bases had no gene match. Germline V gene sequence: CDR1 SNHLY, CDR2 FYNNEI. The CDR3 loop spans 16 amino acids. CDR3 bases: TGTGCCAGCAGCGCCGGGACTAGCGGGCCATACAATGAGCAGTTCTTC. Translating it yields CASSAGTSGPYNEQFF.

The rearrangement joins TRBV24-1 to TRBJ1-4, with a tentative D call TRBD1 (6 bases). Germline loops: CDR1 KGHDR, CDR2 SFDVKD. CDR3 length: 13 residues. Trimming pared 5 bases from V and 6 bases from J, leaving 9 bases between. CDR3 coding DNA: TGTGCCACCAGTGGGGGGGCTGATGAAAAACTGTTTTTT. This sequence encodes CATSGGADEKLFF.

The chain links TRBV20-1 to TRBJ1-2; weak D call: TRBD1 (5 bases). The CDR3 runs 10 residues. Between the trimmed V and J ends, which lost 6 bases and 14 bases, there was a span of 16 bases. Germline CDR1 is DFQATT and CDR2 is SNEGSKA (reference sequence). The CDR3 coding sequence is TGCAGTGCAGACCCTCAGGGAAGGACCTTC. Translating gives CSADPQGRTF.

J is TRBJ2-3 and V is TRBV20-1; possible D gene TRBD2, 5 bases. The CDR3 is made up of 16 amino acids. Germline-derived CDR1 and CDR2 are DFQATT and SNEGSKA (reference sequence). Trimming cost V 6 bases and J 4 bases, with 23 bases left between them. The CDR3 spells CSAPEWFPDSADTQYF. In DNA form, the CDR3 reads TGCAGTGCCCCAGAGTGGTTTCCGGATAGCGCAGATACGCAGTATTTT.

This clonotype was observed a few times. This chain uses TRBV5-1 with TRBJ2-1; D is perhaps TRBD2 (5 bases). The V gene lost 2 bases and the J gene lost 7 bases, with 10 bases spanning the gap. Per germline, CDR1 SGHRS and CDR2 YFSETQ. The CDR3 runs to 13 residues. CDR3 DNA sequence: TGCGCCAGCAGCTTTTACGAGGGTAATGAGCAGTTCTTC. Translation: CASSFYEGNEQFF.

The sample holds a few counts of this clonotype. The gene calls are TRBV20-1 and TRBJ2-7; 7 positions agree with TRBD2. V lost 4 bases, J lost 6 bases, and 12 bases stayed unmatched. The CDR3 extends over 14 amino acids. Germline-derived CDR1 and CDR2 are DFQATT and SNEGSKA (reference sequence). The CDR3 reads CSATKGRETLEQYF. CDR3 nucleotide sequence: TGCAGTGCTACCAAGGGGCGGGAGACTCTCGAGCAGTACTTC.

On this clonotype: The junction does not match germline at one end; this may be a read error. This chain connects TRBV6-1 to TRBJ1-5; TRBD1 matches 7 bases. From germline, CDR1 is MNHNS and CDR2 SASEGT. The CDR3 runs to 16 residues. The CDR3: CASSEGGLYSNQPQHF. The DNA for the CDR3 is TGTGCCAGCAGCGAAGGGGGCCTTTATAGCAATCAGCCCCAGCATTTT.

The genes are TRBV12-3 or TRBV12-4 and TRBJ1-5; possible D gene TRBD1, 5 bases. Trimming stripped 4 bases from V and 0 bases from J, with 10 bases between. CDR3 length equals 15 residues. The CDR3 nucleotides are TGTGCCAGCAGTTCGGGGCAGTATAGCAATCAGCCCCAGCATTTT. This sequence encodes CASSSGQYSNQPQHF.

This chain links TRBV6-1 with TRBJ2-2, with D unresolved. The length of the CDR3 is 16 residues. Trimming cost V 7 bases and J 5 bases, with 20 bases left between them. Germline CDR1 reads MNHNS; CDR2 reads SASEGT. In nucleotides, the CDR3 is TGTGCCAGCACCGAAGAGGCCTCCCGGTGGACCGGGGAGCTGTTTTTT. Amino acid sequence: CASTEEASRWTGELFF.

A few counts support this clonotype. The V and J genes are TRBV24-1 and TRBJ1-4, with D possibly being TRBD1 (6 bases). The CDR3 sequence is 17 residues long. Trimming took off 3 bases at V and 10 bases at J, with 23 bases between the two ends. Germline CDR1 and CDR2: KGHDR and SFDVKD. CDR3 region: CATSDRGHSIGRGKLFF. The CDR3 DNA sequence: TGTGCCACCAGTGATCGGGGACACTCGATCGGGCGGGGAAAACTGTTTTTT.

This chain connects TRBV10-2 to TRBJ1-1; D may be TRBD1 (5 bases). The CDR3 is 13 amino acids. The germline V and J ends were trimmed by 4 bases and 1 base, with 7 bases remaining between them. Looked up from germline, CDR1 is WSHSY and CDR2 is SAAADI. CDR3 nucleotide sequence: TGCGCCAGCAGTGCGACAGCGAACACTGAAGCTTTCTTT. Translated: CASSATANTEAFF.

This clonotype was observed a handful of times. The chain is built from TRBV20-1 and TRBJ2-3; 15 bases map to TRBD2. V shed 0 bases and J 5 bases; nucleotides not matched to a gene: 12. Germline lookup yields CDR1 DFQATT and CDR2 SNEGSKA (reference sequence). The CDR3 length is 19 residues. This CDR3 reads CSARDRTSGRALVGDTQYF. CDR3 nucleotide sequence: TGCAGTGCTAGAGATCGGACTAGCGGGAGGGCCCTGGTTGGAGATACGCAGTATTTT.

This clonotype was recorded a few times. A read error may produce the germline difference seen at one junction end. This rearrangement joins TRBV27 to TRBJ2-2; 11 nucleotides line up with TRBD2. This CDR3 is 15 amino acids long. CDR1 and CDR2 from the germline V gene are MNHEY and SMNVEV (reference sequence). CDR3 nucleotide sequence: TGTGCCAGCAATTTAGCGGGAGGGCCGGTCGGGGAGCTGTTTTTT. This codes for CASNLAGGPVGELFF.

The V call is TRBV5-6, the J call TRBJ1-1; the match to TRBD1 covers 10 bases. The CDR3 length is 12 residues. Germline trimming cut 3 bases from V and 11 bases from J; bases unmatched to any gene: 4. CDR1 is SGHDT, CDR2 YYEEEE, per germline. CDR3 protein: CASSSGTGDAFF. The CDR3 DNA is TGTGCCAGCAGCTCTGGGACAGGGGACGCTTTCTTT.